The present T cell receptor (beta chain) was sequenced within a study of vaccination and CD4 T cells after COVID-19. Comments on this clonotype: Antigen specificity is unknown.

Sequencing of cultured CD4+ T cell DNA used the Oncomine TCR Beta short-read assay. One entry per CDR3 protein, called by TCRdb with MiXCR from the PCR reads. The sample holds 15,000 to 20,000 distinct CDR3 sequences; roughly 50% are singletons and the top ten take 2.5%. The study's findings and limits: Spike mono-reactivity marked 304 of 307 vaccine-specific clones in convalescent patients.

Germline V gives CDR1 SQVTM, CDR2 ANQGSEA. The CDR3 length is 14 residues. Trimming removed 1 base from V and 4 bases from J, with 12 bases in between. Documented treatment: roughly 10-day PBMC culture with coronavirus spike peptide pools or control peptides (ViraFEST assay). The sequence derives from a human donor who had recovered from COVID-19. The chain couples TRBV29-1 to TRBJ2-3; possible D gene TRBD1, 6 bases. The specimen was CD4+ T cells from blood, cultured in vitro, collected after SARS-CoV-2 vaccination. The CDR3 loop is CSVEAQGLSDTQYF. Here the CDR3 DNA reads TGCAGCGTTGAAGCACAGGGCTTGTCAGATACGCAGTATTTT.